This T cell receptor beta chain was sequenced during a study of blood T cell repertoires in COVID-19. The overall study: Donors in the United States, Italy and Spain gave samples during acute or convalescent COVID-19. PBMCs, B-cell-depleted T cells, or T cells were the source of the cDNA or gDNA that made up the material.

Trimming removed 4 bases from V and 3 bases from J; junction bases left unmatched: 2. The germline V gene encodes CDR1 MNHEY and CDR2 SVGEGT. The CDR3 consists of 13 residues. Generated by immunoSEQ multiplex PCR, the TCRdb table keeps only in-frame clones and is missing some. The sample has 150,000 to 200,000 clones, approximately 80% seen once. The receptor's source is a human donor in a cohort sampled during active COVID-19. The sample comprised peripheral blood. The J gene is TRBJ2-7, the V gene TRBV6-2 or TRBV6-3, with TRBD1 matching over 8 bases. The CDR3 protein is CASSSTGGYEQYF. In DNA form, the CDR3 reads TGTGCCAGCAGTTCAACAGGGGGCTACGAGCAGTACTTC.